These 25 T cell receptor beta chains were sequenced from one sample in a study of OX40 agonist ivuxolimab in advanced cancers. Libraries were prepared by immunoSEQ multiplex PCR; TCRdb keeps only in-frame clonotypes and omits some of them. The data show 20,000 to 25,000 clones, 80% to 85% seen once. The source material was CD4+ or CD8+ T cells sorted from blood, sampled in a trial of the OX40 agonist ivuxolimab. These TCRs come from an adult with an advanced solid tumor such as melanoma, head and neck, liver or kidney cancer.

The V gene is TRBV19, the J gene TRBJ1-6; unclear D gene. Germline V gene sequence: CDR1 LNHDA, CDR2 SQIVND (reference sequence). The CDR3 spans 13 residues. With 6 bases removed from V and 6 bases from J, the gap between germline ends came to 9 bases. CDR3 DNA: TGTGCCAGTAGGCGACAAATTAATTCACCCCTCCACTTT. This translates into CASRRQINSPLHF.

V usage is TRBV9 and J usage is TRBJ2-5; tentative D call: TRBD1 (7 bases). Germline loops: CDR1 SGDLS, CDR2 YYNGEE. The CDR3 extends over 16 amino acids. The ends were cut back, 3 bases at V and 5 bases at J, with 20 bases in the middle. The CDR3 DNA reads TGTGCCAGCAGCGGCGGAGGGGCAGGGGGGTTTGAGACCCAGTACTTC. It translates to CASSGGGAGGFETQYF.

V gene TRBV7-9 combines with J gene TRBJ2-5; 7 bases are a match to TRBD1. V gave up 3 bases and J gave up 5 bases; unmatched junction bases: 6. In germline, CDR1 is SEHNR, CDR2 FQNEAQ (reference sequence). The CDR3 has 14 residues. The CDR3 nucleotides read TGTGCCAGCAGCTTCTTCGACAGGGATGAGACCCAGTACTTC. This encodes CASSFFDRDETQYF.

V gene TRBV25-1 combines with J gene TRBJ2-3, with TRBD2 matching over 11 bases. The CDR3 runs 15 residues. With 4 bases clipped from V and 5 bases from J, the junction kept 5 bases outside the gene matches. Germline lookup yields CDR1 MGHDK and CDR2 SYGVNS. CDR3 in amino acids: CASSVLAGEGDTQYF. The CDR3 region has the DNA TGTGCCAGCAGTGTACTAGCGGGAGAAGGAGATACGCAGTATTTT.

The rearrangement links TRBV11-2 to TRBJ2-3, with 8 bases fitting TRBD1. This CDR3 region has 15 residues. Germline V gene lookup returns CDR1 SGHAT and CDR2 FQNNGV. V dropped 5 bases and J dropped 4; count of bases not matched to a gene: 8. CDR3 residues: CASSQIQGAPDTQYF. The CDR3 DNA follows: TGTGCCAGCAGCCAAATCCAGGGGGCCCCAGATACGCAGTATTTT.

V is TRBV29-1 and J is TRBJ2-3; 9 bases align to TRBD2. The V and J ends lost 6 bases and 5 bases, in that order; junction bases with no gene match: 6. The V gene's germline CDR1 is SQVTM and CDR2 ANQGSEA. This CDR3 has 13 residues. CDR3 sequence: CSVDSGSLDTQYF. The CDR3 DNA sequence: TGCAGCGTAGATAGCGGGAGTTTAGATACGCAGTATTTT.

This clone was detected only a few times. This chain joins TRBV19 and TRBJ1-6; 11 bases fit TRBD1. V was pared by 5 bases and J by 13 bases, with 7 bases of the junction left unmatched. The CDR3 totals 14 residues. Germline values: CDR1 LNHDA, CDR2 SQIVND (reference sequence). CDR3 coding DNA: TGTGCCAGTAGTTTCGGACAGGGGGCGTTGCCCCTCCACTTT. Protein: CASSFGQGALPLHF.

The rearrangement links TRBV21-1 to TRBJ1-1. TRBV21-1 is noted as a pseudogene. The CDR3 contains 14 residues. CDR3 loop: CASSNDTGRTEAFF. CDR3 DNA sequence: TGTGCCAGCAGCAACGACACCGGACGCACTGAAGCTTTCTTT.

The chain combines TRBV10-3 with TRBJ1-1, with 7 bases aligning to TRBD1. The CDR3 length is 14 residues. CDR1 and CDR2 from the germline V gene are ENHRY and SYGVKD. V lost 0 bases to trimming and J lost 8 bases; unmatched junction nucleotides: 6. CDR3 protein: CAISESDREVEAFF. CDR3 DNA sequence: TGTGCCATCAGTGAGTCTGACAGGGAGGTCGAAGCTTTCTTT.

The chain uses TRBV7-9 and TRBJ2-3; possibly TRBD2 for D (5 bases). Between the trimmed V and J ends, which lost 5 bases and 0 bases, there was a span of 18 bases. CDR3 length equals 17 residues. Germline CDR1 reads SEHNR; CDR2 reads FQNEAQ (reference sequence). Here the CDR3 DNA reads TGTGCCAGCAGCGAAACCGACGAAGCGGAAAGCACAGATACGCAGTATTTT. This gives the protein CASSETDEAESTDTQYF. The full variable domain, with the rest looked up from reference TRBV7-9 and TRBJ2-3, is DTGVSQNPRHKITKRGQNVTFRCDPISEHNRLYWYRQTLGQGPEFLTYFQNEAQLEKSRLLSDRFSAERPKGSFSTLEIQRTEQGDSAMYLCASSETDEAESTDTQYFGPGTRLTVL.

This rearrangement joins TRBV5-1 to TRBJ2-5; TRBD2 matches 8 bases. V trimming: 0 bases; J trimming: 0 bases; junction bases outside the gene matches: 4. Looked up from germline, CDR1 is SGHRS and CDR2 is YFSETQ. The CDR3 sequence is 16 residues long. CDR3 DNA: TGCGCCAGCAGCTTGGTCGCGGGGGGAAACCAAGAGACCCAGTACTTC. It codes for CASSLVAGGNQETQYF. The full variable domain, in which reference TRBV5-1 and TRBJ2-5 provide the parts outside the CDR3, is KAGVTQTPRYLIKTRGQQVTLSCSPISGHRSVSWYQQTPGQGLQFLFEYFSETQRNKGNFPGRFSGRQFSNSRSEMNVSTLELGDSALYLCASSLVAGGNQETQYFGPGTRLLVL.

This rearrangement joins TRBV9 to TRBJ2-2, with a tentative D call TRBD1 (5 bases). Germline CDR1 is SGDLS and CDR2 is YYNGEE. CDR3 length: 15 amino acids. The ends were cut back, 0 bases at V and 3 bases at J, with 9 bases in the middle. The CDR3 DNA follows: TGTGCCAGCAGCGTAGCCAGGGCGGACACCGGGGAGCTGTTTTTT. Translation: CASSVARADTGELFF.

The CDR3, as DNA: TGTGCCAGCAGCCCCGAGGACAGGGGGCCAGATACGCAGTATTTT. Protein product: CASSPEDRGPDTQYF. J is TRBJ2-3 and V is TRBV11-3; TRBD1 matches 11 bases. CDR1 is SGHNT, CDR2 YENEEA, per germline. Germline trimming cut 5 bases from V and 4 bases from J; bases unmatched to any gene: 5. There are 15 residues in the CDR3.

The gene calls are TRBV9 and TRBJ2-3; D could derive from TRBD1 or TRBD2 (5 bases each). Germline V CDR1 and CDR2: SGDLS, YYNGEE. The CDR3 sequence is 15 residues long. Trimming pared 2 bases from V and 1 base from J, leaving 11 bases between. The CDR3 sequence: CASSVGLGRTDTQYF. Here the CDR3 DNA reads TGTGCCAGCAGCGTGGGGCTGGGACGCACAGATACGCAGTATTTT.

The rearrangement uses TRBV2 and TRBJ2-7, with TRBD2 identical over 10 bases. Germline V lookup: CDR1 SNHLY, CDR2 FYNNEI. Germline trimming cut 6 bases from V and 6 bases from J; bases unmatched to any gene: 2. CDR3 length: 12 residues. CDR3: CASRLAGAEQYF. In nucleotides, the CDR3 is TGTGCCAGCAGGCTAGCGGGAGCCGAGCAGTACTTC. Filled out from reference TRBV2 and TRBJ2-7, the complete variable domain reads EPEVTQTPSHQVTQMGQEVILRCVPISNHLYFYWYRQILGQKVEFLVSFYNNEISEKSEIFDDQFSVERPDGSNFTLKIRSTKLEDSAMYFCASRLAGAEQYFGPGTRLTVT.

V gene TRBV7-9 combines with J gene TRBJ2-1, with 7 bases matching TRBD1. The CDR3 totals 14 residues. With V trimmed by 1 base and J by 8 bases, 5 bases remained unmatched. Germline lookup yields CDR1 SEHNR and CDR2 FQNEAQ (reference sequence). The CDR3 nucleotides are TGTGCCAGCAGCTTAGGGGACAGTCGCGATGAGCAGTTCTTC. Amino acids: CASSLGDSRDEQFF.

The genes are TRBV14 and TRBJ2-1; the D gene is possibly TRBD2 (6 bases). Germline CDR1 SGHDN, CDR2 FVKESK. CDR3 length: 16 amino acids. Between the trimmed V and J ends, which lost 4 bases and 2 bases, there was a span of 15 bases. The CDR3 sequence is CASSRSVAVTYNEQFF. Written as DNA, the CDR3 is TGTGCCAGCAGCCGATCAGTAGCGGTTACCTACAATGAGCAGTTCTTC.

The rearrangement uses TRBV27 and TRBJ2-7; TRBD2 matches 8 bases. The CDR3 contains 15 residues. After removal of 2 bases from V and 0 bases from J, the junction contained 3 bases not matched to a gene. Looked up from germline, CDR1 is MNHEY and CDR2 is SMNVEV (reference sequence). The CDR3 protein is CASSLRGGPSYEQYF. In DNA, the CDR3 is TGTGCCAGCAGTTTACGGGGGGGACCCTCCTACGAGCAGTACTTC.

The rearrangement links TRBV6-6 to TRBJ1-2; 9 nucleotides agree with TRBD1. V trimming: 4 bases; J trimming: 6 bases; junction bases outside the gene matches: 6. Germline loops: CDR1 MNHNY, CDR2 SVGAGI (reference sequence). The CDR3 has 14 residues. CDR3 sequence: CASSSAGQGDGYTF. CDR3 DNA sequence: TGTGCCAGCAGTTCGGCGGGACAGGGCGATGGCTACACCTTC.

This chain connects TRBV6-5 to TRBJ1-3; weak D call: TRBD1 (5 bases). V shed 2 bases and J shed 0 bases, with 11 bases lying between them. The germline gives CDR1 MNHEY, CDR2 SVGAGI. This CDR3 is 16 amino acids long. This chain's CDR3 is CASSYLGHSSGNTIYF. DNA of the CDR3: TGTGCCAGCAGTTACCTCGGACACAGCTCTGGAAACACCATATATTTT.

This chain connects TRBV5-1 to TRBJ2-5; the match to TRBD1 covers 10 bases. The J segment lost 4 bases and the V segment lost 4 bases, leaving 7 bases of the junction unmatched. This CDR3 contains 15 residues. Germline assignment: CDR1 SGHRS and CDR2 YFSETQ. CDR3: CASSAGTGVRETQYF. The CDR3 DNA is TGCGCCAGCAGCGCCGGGACAGGGGTTCGAGAGACCCAGTACTTC. Looking up the rest from reference TRBV5-1 and TRBJ2-5 gives the full variable domain: KAGVTQTPRYLIKTRGQQVTLSCSPISGHRSVSWYQQTPGQGLQFLFEYFSETQRNKGNFPGRFSGRQFSNSRSEMNVSTLELGDSALYLCASSAGTGVRETQYFGPGTRLLVL.

The sample holds one count of this clone. This chain connects TRBV30 to TRBJ2-1; D assignment may be TRBD1 or TRBD2 (5 bases each). V shed 2 bases and J shed 8 bases, with 16 bases lying between them. Germline V gene lookup returns CDR1 GTSNPN and CDR2 SVGIG (reference sequence). This CDR3 comprises 14 residues. CDR3 nucleotide sequence: TGTGCCTGGAGTATCCTCGTCGGGGACCATGAGCAGTTCTTC. It yields the protein CAWSILVGDHEQFF.

This clone was detected once. The J gene is TRBJ1-1, the V gene TRBV7-6, with D possibly matching TRBD1 (5 bases). The CDR3 contains 16 residues. Trimming took off 0 bases at V and 0 bases at J, with 11 bases between the two ends. Germline V gene sequence: CDR1 SGHVS, CDR2 FNYEAQ. DNA of the CDR3: TGTGCCAGCAGCTTAGCGGGGAGGGGATTGAACACTGAAGCTTTCTTT. Protein product: CASSLAGRGLNTEAFF.

The J gene is TRBJ2-5, the V gene TRBV5-1; a weak D match, TRBD1 (6 bases). The end of the DNA aligns better with TRBJ2-7, so the J call may be wrong. Germline CDR1 reads SGHRS; CDR2 reads YFSETQ. The CDR3 covers 14 residues. CDR3 DNA: TGCGCCAGCAGCCACGGGACAAGCACCTACGAGCAGTACTTC. It encodes CASSHGTSTYEQYF.

A few counts support this clone. The rearrangement uses TRBV7-3 and TRBJ2-1; no clear D gene. Germline CDR1 reads SGHTA; CDR2 reads FQGTGA. This CDR3 contains 17 residues. Trimming stripped 4 bases from V and 2 bases from J, with 18 bases between. DNA for the CDR3: TGTGCCAGCAGCTCACGGGCCTCCCCGGGCCCCTACAATGAGCAGTTCTTC. It translates to CASSSRASPGPYNEQFF.